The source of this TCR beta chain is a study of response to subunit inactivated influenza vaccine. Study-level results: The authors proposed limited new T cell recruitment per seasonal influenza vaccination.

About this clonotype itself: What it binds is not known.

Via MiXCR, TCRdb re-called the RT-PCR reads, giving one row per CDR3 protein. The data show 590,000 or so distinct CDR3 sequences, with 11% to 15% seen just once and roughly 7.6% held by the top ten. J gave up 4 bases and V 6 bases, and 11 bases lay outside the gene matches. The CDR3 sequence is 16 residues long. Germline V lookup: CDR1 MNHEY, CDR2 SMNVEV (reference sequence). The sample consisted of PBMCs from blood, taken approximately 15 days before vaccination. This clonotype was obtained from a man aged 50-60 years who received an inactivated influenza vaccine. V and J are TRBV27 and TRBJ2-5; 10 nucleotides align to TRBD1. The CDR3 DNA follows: TGTGCCAGCAGCCCCCTTCCGGGACAGGGGAGAGAGACCCAGTACTTC. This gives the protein CASSPLPGQGRETQYF.